This T cell receptor beta chain is from a study of CD8+ T cells in alopecia areata. Study summary: Treated patients swallowed 5 to 10 mg of oral tofacitinib twice daily.

Specimens obtained from alopecia areata patients comprised lesional scalp punch biopsies and peripheral blood. Extraction and reverse transcription of RNA yielded cDNA as the sequencing template. Profiling relied on immunoSEQ multiplex PCR, and the TCRdb table lists in-frame clones only, not all of them. The table lists roughly 150,000 clones, approximately 45% of them singletons. As for this clone: The antigen is not known.

In germline, CDR1 is SNHLY, CDR2 FYNNEI. The ends were cut back, 4 bases at V and 8 bases at J, with 6 bases in the middle. The CDR3 totals 11 residues. Study findings and constraints: Normal-skin resident alphabeta T cells also appear among scalp sample sequences. In lesional scalp, particularly from alopecia totalis/universalis, clonality was higher than in normal scalp.

This chain uses TRBV2 with TRBJ2-1, with D unresolved. The source material was CD4+ T cells sorted from blood. The sequence was obtained from a human donor with alopecia areata. The CDR3 DNA reads as TGTGCCAGCAGTGGAGTTTATGAGCAGTTCTTC. Encoded protein: CASSGVYEQFF.